This entry lists 25 T cell receptor beta chains sequenced from one sample in a study of regulatory T cells in long-lasting Graves disease. Noted time point: persistent/refractory GD, antithyroid drugs over 5 years with positive TRAb. Scientists built the TCR library using RNA that was extracted from PBMCs. Relying on iRepertoire HTBI primers and Arm-PCR of CDR3 regions, the team built TCR beta libraries. TCRdb fed the multiplex PCR reads into MiXCR, producing one record per CDR3 protein. The data contain more than 300,000 distinct CDR3 sequences, approximately 25% of them singletons. The sequenced sample was peripheral blood mononuclear cells (PBMCs), obtained when the disease was refractory, from a patient treated with antithyroid drugs. The receptors stem from a woman aged 40 to 49 with Graves disease.

This clonotype was counted a few times. The V call is TRBV6-5, the J call TRBJ2-2; D uncertain. The CDR3 runs 14 residues. Germline assignment: CDR1 MNHEY and CDR2 SVGAGI. Trimming took 2 bases from V and 7 from J, leaving 11 bases between them. The chain's CDR3 is CASSYAIMGGELFF. The CDR3 region has the DNA TGTGCCAGCAGTTACGCTATCATGGGCGGGGAGCTGTTTTTT.

This clonotype appeared many times. The CDR3 coding sequence is TGTGCCAGCAGCCTTACCCCGACAGGGGTGAACACTGAAGCTTTCTTT. It is translated as CASSLTPTGVNTEAFF. The chain combines TRBV28 with TRBJ1-1, with TRBD1 identical over 8 bases. From germline, CDR1 is MDHEN and CDR2 SYDVKM. This CDR3 is 16 amino acids long. After removal of 6 bases from V and 0 bases from J, the junction contained 9 bases not matched to a gene.

The chain uses TRBV28 and TRBJ2-1, with D maybe TRBD1 (6 bases). Between the trimmed V and J ends, which lost 4 bases and 10 bases, there was a span of 14 bases. Germline V gene lookup returns CDR1 MDHEN and CDR2 SYDVKM. The length of the CDR3 is 13 residues. The CDR3 reads CASSWTANREQFF. The CDR3 bases are TGTGCCAGCAGTTGGACAGCGAATCGGGAGCAGTTCTTC. Full variable domain (remainder filled in from reference TRBV28 and TRBJ2-1): DVKVTQSSRYLVKRTGEKVFLECVQDMDHENMFWYRQDPGLGLRLIYFSYDVKMKEKGDIPEGYSVSREKKERFSLILESASTNQTSMYLCASSWTANREQFFGPGTRLTVL.

The chain uses TRBV5-6 and TRBJ2-1; D assignment may be TRBD1 or TRBD2 (6 bases each). The CDR3 is made up of 16 amino acids. With 0 bases removed from V and 0 bases from J, the gap between germline ends came to 10 bases. The germline gives CDR1 SGHDT, CDR2 YYEEEE. CDR3 bases: TGTGCCAGCAGCTTGGTTCGGGGGCCCTCCTACAATGAGCAGTTCTTC. Translation: CASSLVRGPSYNEQFF.

This clonotype has more than one count but fewer than ten. This sequence joins TRBV30 and TRBJ1-6; D remains unclear. Germline V gives CDR1 GTSNPN, CDR2 SVGIG (reference sequence). The CDR3 totals 13 residues. The V end lost 1 base, the J end lost 3 bases, and 4 bases lay between the germline ends. The CDR3 DNA is TGTGCCTGGAGTGGTGGCTATAATTCACCCCTCCACTTT. Its protein product is CAWSGGYNSPLHF.

This clonotype was seen many times. This chain links TRBV12-3 or TRBV12-4 with TRBJ1-1; tentatively, D is TRBD1 (5 bases). This CDR3 comprises 14 residues. The V gene lost 7 bases and the J gene lost 8 bases, with 20 bases spanning the gap. The CDR3 here is CASMLNQGLAEAFF. The DNA for the CDR3 is TGTGCCAGCATGCTGAATCAGGGATTAGCAGAAGCTTTCTTT.

This clonotype was picked up many times. The rearrangement joins TRBV20-1 to TRBJ2-5; D unclear. CDR3 length: 11 amino acids. Trimming left V 2 bases short and J 0 bases short, with 1 base between. Germline lookup yields CDR1 DFQATT and CDR2 SNEGSKA (reference sequence). CDR3 in DNA: TGCAGTGCTAGACACCAAGAGACCCAGTACTTC. It specifies CSARHQETQYF.

There are many counts of this clonotype. The chain joins TRBV7-9 to TRBJ1-1, with a tentative D call TRBD1 (5 bases). CDR3 size: 12 residues. V was trimmed by 2 bases and J by 10 bases, leaving 11 bases between them. The germline gives CDR1 SEHNR, CDR2 FQNEAQ (reference sequence). This CDR3 is CASSLSGVGAFF. CDR3 in DNA: TGTGCCAGCAGCTTATCGGGGGTGGGAGCTTTCTTT.

The chain is built from TRBV19 and TRBJ2-7; 12 nucleotides match TRBD2. The CDR3 extends over 16 amino acids. Germline V CDR1 and CDR2: LNHDA, SQIVND (reference sequence). After removal of 5 bases from V and 0 bases from J, the junction contained 5 bases not matched to a gene. This CDR3 reads CASSPRLAGDSYEQYF. CDR3 bases: TGTGCCAGTAGTCCGCGACTAGCGGGGGACTCCTACGAGCAGTACTTC. Filled out from reference TRBV19 and TRBJ2-7, the complete variable domain reads DGGITQSPKYLFRKEGQNVTLSCEQNLNHDAMYWYRQDPGQGLRLIYYSQIVNDFQKGDIAEGYSVSREKKESFPLTVTSAQKNPTAFYLCASSPRLAGDSYEQYFGPGTRLTVT.

This sequence joins TRBV20-1 and TRBJ2-2, with 9 nucleotides matching TRBD1. With V trimmed by 6 bases and J by 8 bases, 10 bases remained unmatched. CDR3 size: 14 residues. Germline CDR1 and CDR2: DFQATT and SNEGSKA (reference sequence). The CDR3 region has the DNA TGCAGTGCAGCCCGGGACAGGGTTTCAGGGGAGCTGTTTTTT. This encodes CSAARDRVSGELFF.

The genes are TRBV20-1 and TRBJ1-4; 9 bases are a match to TRBD1. There are 14 residues in the CDR3. The J segment lost 7 bases and the V segment lost 2 bases, leaving 5 bases of the junction unmatched. The germline CDR1 and CDR2 sequences are DFQATT and SNEGSKA (reference sequence). CDR3 in DNA: TGCAGTGCTAGAAAACAGGGGGCTAGTGAAAAACTGTTTTTT. Translation gives CSARKQGASEKLFF.

A few counts support this clonotype. This chain joins TRBV27 and TRBJ2-2; 9 bases agree with TRBD2. Trimming cost V 5 bases and J 7 bases; bases outside gene matches: 11. The CDR3 sequence is 16 residues long. CDR1 MNHEY and CDR2 SMNVEV come from the germline V gene (reference sequence). The CDR3 DNA sequence: TGTGCCAGCAGTCTAACCGGGACTAGCATCGTCGGGGAGCTGTTTTTT. Translation gives CASSLTGTSIVGELFF.

The rearrangement uses TRBV19 and TRBJ2-6, with D perhaps matching TRBD1 or TRBD2 (6 bases each). The V end was cut by 1 base, the J end by 2 bases, with 9 bases between. Per the germline V gene, CDR1 is LNHDA and CDR2 is SQIVND (reference sequence). This CDR3 contains 16 residues. CDR3 region: CASSIGGAAGANVLTF. CDR3 sequence (DNA): TGTGCCAGTAGTATAGGGGGGGCGGCTGGGGCCAACGTCCTGACTTTC.

The chain recombines TRBV30 with TRBJ2-3; D unclear. The CDR3 is 12 amino acids. Germline V gene lookup returns CDR1 GTSNPN and CDR2 SVGIG (reference sequence). The V end was cut by 3 bases, the J end by 2 bases, with 6 bases between. CDR3 in DNA: TGTGCCTGGAGGGCATTCACAGATACGCAGTATTTT. Encoded protein: CAWRAFTDTQYF. The full variable domain, rest sourced from reference TRBV30 and TRBJ2-3, is SQTIHQWPATLVQPVGSPLSLECTVEGTSNPNLYWYRQAAGRGLQLLFYSVGIGQISSEVPQNLSASRPQDRQFILSSKKLLLSDSGFYLCAWRAFTDTQYFGPGTRLTVL.

The table lists this clonotype with many counts. The V call is TRBV28, the J call TRBJ1-6; unclear D gene. V was clipped by 6 bases and J by 8 bases, with 11 bases between them. Germline CDR1 and CDR2: MDHEN and SYDVKM. The CDR3 extends over 13 amino acids. CDR3 DNA: TGTGCCAGCAGGCCGGGCCAATATTCACCCCTCCACTTT. It yields the protein CASRPGQYSPLHF.

The CDR3 here is CASGSLASYTEAFF. The CDR3 nucleotides are TGTGCCAGCGGATCTCTAGCCTCGTACACTGAAGCTTTCTTT. This chain links TRBV6-1 with TRBJ1-1; D not resolved. This CDR3 comprises 14 residues. Germline V CDR1 and CDR2: MNHNS, SASEGT. Between the trimmed V and J ends, which lost 8 bases and 3 bases, there was a span of 16 bases.

This clonotype turned up a few times. The chain is built from TRBV18 and TRBJ1-1, with 7 positions matching TRBD1. Trimming cost V 4 bases and J 3 bases; bases outside gene matches: 2. The length of the CDR3 is 13 residues. Germline lookup yields CDR1 KGHSH and CDR2 LQKENI. The chain's CDR3 is CASSQGAHTEAFF. CDR3 DNA sequence: TGTGCCAGCTCACAGGGGGCCCACACTGAAGCTTTCTTT.

The chain uses TRBV6-5 and TRBJ2-2, with D possibly being TRBD2 (5 bases). Trimming pared 2 bases from V and 3 bases from J, leaving 13 bases between. The germline V gene has CDR1 MNHEY and CDR2 SVGAGI. The CDR3 extends over 16 amino acids. The CDR3 is CASSYPAEGYTGELFF. The DNA of the CDR3 is TGTGCCAGCAGTTACCCTGCTGAGGGATACACCGGGGAGCTGTTTTTT.

This clonotype was observed a few times. The rearrangement uses TRBV3-1 and TRBJ1-1; D call uncertain. The V gene lost 1 base and the J gene lost 4 bases, with 7 bases spanning the gap. From germline, CDR1 is LGHDT and CDR2 YNNKEL (reference sequence). CDR3 length equals 13 residues. The CDR3 reads CASSQVVSTEAFF. The CDR3 bases are TGTGCCAGCAGCCAAGTTGTCAGCACTGAAGCTTTCTTT.

This chain links TRBV5-1 with TRBJ2-5; possibly TRBD1 or TRBD2 for D (5 bases each). Germline CDR1 is SGHRS and CDR2 is YFSETQ. The V end was cut by 2 bases, the J end by 5 bases, with 13 bases between. The CDR3 extends over 14 amino acids. The DNA for the CDR3 is TGCGCCAGCAGCTTTGAGGGGTCTCGGGAGACCCAGTACTTC. Protein product: CASSFEGSRETQYF.

In this sample, this clonotype turned up many times. The V call is TRBV28, the J call TRBJ2-7, with 8 bases lining up with TRBD2. CDR3 length equals 14 residues. V was clipped by 6 bases and J by 1 base; unmatched bases: 5. The germline gives CDR1 MDHEN, CDR2 SYDVKM. The CDR3: CASRRGGESYEQYF. The CDR3 nucleotides are TGTGCCAGCAGACGGGGGGGGGAGTCCTACGAGCAGTACTTC.

This clonotype was counted ten times or more. The rearrangement uses TRBV6-5 and TRBJ1-5, with TRBD1 matching over 7 bases. Germline V gives CDR1 MNHEY, CDR2 SVGAGI. The length of the CDR3 is 14 residues. Trimming removed 3 bases from V and 5 bases from J; junction bases left unmatched: 4. CDR3 loop: CASSYNRGDQPQHF. The CDR3 bases are TGTGCCAGCAGTTATAACAGGGGTGATCAGCCCCAGCATTTT.

In this sample, this clonotype turned up many times. This chain connects TRBV28 to TRBJ1-4; D might be TRBD1 (5 bases). CDR1 MDHEN and CDR2 SYDVKM come from the germline V gene. Trimming pared 8 bases from V and 4 bases from J, leaving 14 bases between. This CDR3 has 14 residues. CDR3 sequence: CASRRDRNNEKLFF. DNA of the CDR3: TGTGCCAGCCGCCGCGACAGAAATAATGAAAAACTGTTTTTT.

This clonotype was recorded many times. This sequence joins TRBV28 and TRBJ2-7, with 13 bases matching TRBD2. The CDR3 consists of 15 residues. Germline CDR1 is MDHEN and CDR2 is SYDVKM. Trimming cost V 4 bases and J 4 bases; bases outside gene matches: 4. The CDR3 spells CASSSTSGRLYEQYF. DNA of the CDR3: TGTGCCAGCAGTTCGACTAGCGGGAGGCTTTACGAGCAGTACTTC.

This clonotype was detected ten times or more. CDR3 sequence reads: CASSSLDRAQPQHF. The CDR3 bases are TGTGCCAGCAGTTCCCTTGACAGGGCTCAGCCCCAGCATTTT. The chain is built from TRBV6-5 and TRBJ1-5; 7 nucleotides agree with TRBD1. Losses at the gene ends were 4 bases for V and 6 bases for J; bases not matched to a gene: 6. The germline gives CDR1 MNHEY, CDR2 SVGAGI. The CDR3 runs 14 residues.